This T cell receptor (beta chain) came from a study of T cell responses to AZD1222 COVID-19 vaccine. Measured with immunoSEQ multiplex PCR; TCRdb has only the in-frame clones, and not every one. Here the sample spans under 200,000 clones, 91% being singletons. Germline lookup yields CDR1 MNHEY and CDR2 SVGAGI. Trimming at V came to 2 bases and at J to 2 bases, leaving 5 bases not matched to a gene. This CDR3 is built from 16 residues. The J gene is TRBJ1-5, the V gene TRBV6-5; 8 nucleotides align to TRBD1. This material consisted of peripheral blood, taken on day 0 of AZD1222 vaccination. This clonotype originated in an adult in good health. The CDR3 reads CASSYGLDRGNQPQHF. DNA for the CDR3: TGTGCCAGCAGTTACGGATTGGACAGGGGCAATCAGCCCCAGCATTTT.